This TCR beta chain was identified in a study of cytomegalovirus exposure and HLA in healthy donors. Across the study: A preliminary data release comprised tens of millions of unique TCRs obtained from HLA-typed donors.

Per the germline V gene, CDR1 is MNHEY and CDR2 is SMNVEV (reference sequence). This CDR3 region has 13 residues. The V gene end was trimmed by 8 bases and the J gene end by 9 bases; junction bases not matched to a gene: 9. PCR used 60 Vbeta primers and 13 Jbeta primers. This table comes from immunoSEQ multiplex PCR, and its TCRdb copy is limited to in-frame clones, with some not included. The repertoire holds about 180,000 clones, around 80% seen once, with around 1.4% in the top ten. The sequenced sample was PBMCs. The TCR sequence derives from a girl aged 5-17 years in good health and CMV-seropositive. The rearrangement links TRBV27 to TRBJ2-7; 11 bases fit TRBD2. The chain's CDR3 is CASSGTSGAWQYF. The CDR3 DNA reads TGTGCCAGCTCCGGGACTAGCGGCGCATGGCAGTACTTC.